The 10 T cell receptor beta chains below were found in one sample sequenced in a study of early T cells in non-severe SARS-CoV-2 infection. TCRdb analysed the 5' RACE reads with MiXCR anew, one entry per CDR3 protein. The repertoire includes 45,000 or so distinct CDR3 sequences, roughly 4% of them detected once, and around 2.9% sits in the top ten. Input material: whole blood. The receptor source for this set is an adult who was a healthcare worker with PCR-confirmed SARS-CoV-2 infection or an uninfected control (not recorded which).

This clonotype has a count of ten or more. The V gene is TRBV7-9, the J gene TRBJ1-4, with D possibly being TRBD1 (6 bases). The CDR3 spans 14 residues. The germline V gene encodes CDR1 SEHNR and CDR2 FQNEAQ (reference sequence). V was pared by 5 bases and J by 8 bases, with 15 bases between. The CDR3 DNA reads TGTGCCAGCAGCAAGGGACGGGGGCACGAAAAACTGTTTTTT. It encodes CASSKGRGHEKLFF.

The table lists this clonotype with many counts. The V gene is TRBV20-1, the J gene TRBJ1-5; D unresolved. The CDR3 is made up of 15 amino acids. V was clipped by 3 bases and J by 11 bases, with 23 bases between them. In germline, CDR1 is DFQATT, CDR2 SNEGSKA (reference sequence). CDR3 sequence: CSASRLPLRSGAQHF. For the CDR3, the DNA is TGCAGTGCTAGTAGACTCCCCCTGAGGAGTGGAGCCCAGCATTTT.

This clonotype came up many times. V usage is TRBV7-6 and J usage is TRBJ1-1, with a weak D call TRBD1 (5 bases). The V and J ends lost 5 bases and 5 bases respectively, with 18 bases between them. CDR1 is SGHVS, CDR2 FNYEAQ, per germline. The CDR3 covers 15 residues. The CDR3 protein is CASSPQDLLETEAFF. The CDR3 DNA follows: TGTGCCAGCAGCCCACAGGACCTTCTGGAGACTGAAGCTTTCTTT.

This clonotype was detected ten times or more. V usage is TRBV6-6 and J usage is TRBJ1-5; D unclear. CDR3 length equals 12 residues. Germline V gene lookup returns CDR1 MNHNY and CDR2 SVGAGI (reference sequence). The V and J ends lost 6 bases and 5 bases respectively, with 8 bases between them. CDR3 residues: CASSPLDQPQHF. CDR3 coding DNA: TGTGCCAGCAGCCCGCTGGATCAGCCCCAGCATTTT.

This clonotype was seen many times. The chain links TRBV12-3 or TRBV12-4 to TRBJ2-1; D unresolved. The CDR3 extends over 16 amino acids. V was pared by 7 bases and J by 4 bases, with 20 bases between. The CDR3 nucleotides read TGTGCCAGCACACAAAGGGAAGGTTCCTATTACAATGAGCAGTTCTTC. This encodes CASTQREGSYYNEQFF.

This clonotype has a count of ten or more. This chain links TRBV11-2 with TRBJ2-7, with D perhaps matching TRBD1 (6 bases). The CDR3 is made up of 13 amino acids. The germline CDR1 and CDR2 sequences are SGHAT and FQNNGV. Trimming shortened V by 5 bases and J by 2 bases, and 10 bases separated the two germline ends. The CDR3 coding sequence is TGTGCCAGCAGCCTTGGGACACCCTACGAGCAGTACTTC. It specifies CASSLGTPYEQYF.

This clonotype was observed a few times. The chain is built from TRBV10-1 and TRBJ2-1; 10 positions match TRBD1. The CDR3 runs to 17 residues. After removal of 0 bases from V and 7 bases from J, the junction contained 9 bases not matched to a gene. Germline V lookup: CDR1 WNHNN, CDR2 SYGVQD (reference sequence). The DNA of the CDR3 is TGCGCCAGCAGTGAGTCCGGCGGGACAGGGGTTTGGAATGAGCAGTTCTTC. It encodes CASSESGGTGVWNEQFF.

This clonotype was counted many times. The chain recombines TRBV5-1 with TRBJ2-5; the D is unclear. V lost 3 bases to trimming and J lost 2 bases, with 8 bases between them. The CDR3 length is 13 residues. Per the germline V gene, CDR1 is SGHRS and CDR2 is YFSETQ. CDR3 loop: CASSSTSQETQYF. CDR3 DNA sequence: TGCGCCAGCAGCTCGACTTCACAAGAGACCCAGTACTTC.

This clonotype showed up just a few times. This rearrangement joins TRBV4-1 to TRBJ2-1; 8 bases are shared with TRBD1. Trimming at V came to 3 bases and at J to 3 bases, leaving 1 base not matched to a gene. Germline lookup yields CDR1 MGHRA and CDR2 YSYEKL. This CDR3 has 14 residues. The CDR3 here is CASSHGQGYNEQFF. The DNA of the CDR3 is TGCGCCAGCAGCCATGGACAGGGCTACAATGAGCAGTTCTTC.

This clonotype was counted at least ten times. The chain recombines TRBV29-1 with TRBJ1-2; D might be TRBD1 (5 bases). CDR1 and CDR2 (germline): SQVTM, ANQGSEA. V lost 2 bases to trimming and J lost 10 bases, with 17 bases between them. CDR3 length: 13 residues. The CDR3 sequence is CSVERGALGIYTF. Here the CDR3 DNA reads TGCAGCGTTGAAAGAGGGGCGCTGGGAATCTACACCTTC.